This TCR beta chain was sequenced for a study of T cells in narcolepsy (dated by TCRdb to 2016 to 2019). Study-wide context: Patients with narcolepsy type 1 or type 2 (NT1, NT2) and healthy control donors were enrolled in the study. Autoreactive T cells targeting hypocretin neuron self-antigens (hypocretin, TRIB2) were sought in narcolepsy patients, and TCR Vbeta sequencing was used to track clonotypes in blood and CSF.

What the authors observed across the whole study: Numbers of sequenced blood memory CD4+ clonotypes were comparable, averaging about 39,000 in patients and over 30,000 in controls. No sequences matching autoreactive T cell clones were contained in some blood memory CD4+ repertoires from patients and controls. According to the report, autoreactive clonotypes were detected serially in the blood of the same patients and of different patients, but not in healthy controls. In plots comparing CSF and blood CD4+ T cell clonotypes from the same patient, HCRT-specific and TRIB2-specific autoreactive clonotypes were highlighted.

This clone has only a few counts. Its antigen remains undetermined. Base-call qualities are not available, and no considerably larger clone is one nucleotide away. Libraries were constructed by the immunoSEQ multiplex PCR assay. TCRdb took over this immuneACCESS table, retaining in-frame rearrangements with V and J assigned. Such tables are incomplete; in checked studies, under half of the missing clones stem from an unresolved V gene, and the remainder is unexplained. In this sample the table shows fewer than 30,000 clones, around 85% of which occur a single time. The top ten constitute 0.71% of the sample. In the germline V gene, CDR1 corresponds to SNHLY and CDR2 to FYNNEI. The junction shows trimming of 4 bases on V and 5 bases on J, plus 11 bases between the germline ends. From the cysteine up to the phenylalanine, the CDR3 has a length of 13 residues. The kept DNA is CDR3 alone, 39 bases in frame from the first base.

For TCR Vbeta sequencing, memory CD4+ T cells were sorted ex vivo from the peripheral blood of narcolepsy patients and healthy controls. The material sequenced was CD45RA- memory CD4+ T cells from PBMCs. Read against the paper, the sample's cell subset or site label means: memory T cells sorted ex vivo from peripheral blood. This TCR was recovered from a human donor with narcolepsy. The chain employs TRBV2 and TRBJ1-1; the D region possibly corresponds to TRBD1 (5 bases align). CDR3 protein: CASSGDPSTEAFF. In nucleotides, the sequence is TGTGCCAGCAGTGGGGACCCTTCTACTGAAGCTTTCTTT.